This T cell receptor beta chain was recovered during a study of PD-1 blockade in mismatch repair-deficient tumors. The data were produced by immunoSEQ multiplex PCR, yet TCRdb's version contains in-frame clones alone and is incomplete. This table has about 68,000 clones, about 72% appearing once. A few pembrolizumab responders had their TCRs sequenced. From germline, CDR1 is SGDLS and CDR2 YYNGEE. CDR3 length: 18 residues. After removal of 3 bases from V and 3 bases from J, the junction contained 13 bases not matched to a gene. This sequence was found in an adult with mismatch repair-deficient cancer. The material was peripheral blood, obtained 2 weeks after starting pembrolizumab. The chain carries TRBV9 and TRBJ2-2, with TRBD2 identical over 8 bases. The CDR3 region has the DNA TGTGCCAGCAGCGAGGCCCCTGCGGGACTAGTTTACACCGGGGAGCTGTTTTTT. Protein product: CASSEAPAGLVYTGELFF. The variable domain in full, with the rest retrieved from reference TRBV9 and TRBJ2-2, is DSGVTQTPKHLITATGQRVTLRCSPRSGDLSVYWYQQSLDQGLQFLIQYYNGEERAKGNILERFSAQQFPDLHSELNLSSLELGDSALYFCASSEAPAGLVYTGELFFGEGSRLTVL.